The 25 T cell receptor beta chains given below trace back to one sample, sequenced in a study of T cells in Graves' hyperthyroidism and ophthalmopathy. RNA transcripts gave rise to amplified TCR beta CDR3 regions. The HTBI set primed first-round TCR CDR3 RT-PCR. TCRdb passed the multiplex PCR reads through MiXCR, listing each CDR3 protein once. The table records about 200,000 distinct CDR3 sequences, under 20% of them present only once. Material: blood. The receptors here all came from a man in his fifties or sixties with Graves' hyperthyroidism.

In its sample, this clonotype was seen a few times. The CDR3 protein is CASSATSGSSYEQYF. CDR3 DNA: TGTGCCAGCAGTGCCACTAGCGGGAGCTCCTACGAGCAGTACTTC. The V call is TRBV6-1, the J call TRBJ2-7; TRBD2 matches 11 bases. Trimming at V came to 4 bases and at J to 0 bases, leaving 2 bases not matched to a gene. Germline V lookup: CDR1 MNHNS, CDR2 SASEGT. This CDR3 region has 15 residues.

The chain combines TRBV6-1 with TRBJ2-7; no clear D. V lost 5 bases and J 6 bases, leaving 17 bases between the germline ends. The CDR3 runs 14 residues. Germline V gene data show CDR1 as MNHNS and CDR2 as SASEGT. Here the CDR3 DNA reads TGTGCCAGCAGTCGCCCGCCACCGAACGGCGAGCAGTACTTC. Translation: CASSRPPPNGEQYF.

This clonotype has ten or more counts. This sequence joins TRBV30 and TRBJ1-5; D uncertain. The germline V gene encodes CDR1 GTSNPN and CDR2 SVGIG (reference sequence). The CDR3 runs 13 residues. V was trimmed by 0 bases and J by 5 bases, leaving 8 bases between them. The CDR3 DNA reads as TGTGCCTGGAGTGTACGAACGGATCAGCCCCAGCATTTT. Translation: CAWSVRTDQPQHF.

Here the CDR3 reads CASSVGWDNSYEQYF. CDR3 nucleotides: TGTGCCAGCAGCGTGGGCTGGGACAACTCGTACGAGCAGTACTTC. The chain recombines TRBV9 with TRBJ2-7; perhaps TRBD1 as D (6 bases). This CDR3 is built from 15 residues. Deletions cut 2 bases from V and 4 bases from J, with 16 bases between. Germline CDR1 and CDR2: SGDLS and YYNGEE.

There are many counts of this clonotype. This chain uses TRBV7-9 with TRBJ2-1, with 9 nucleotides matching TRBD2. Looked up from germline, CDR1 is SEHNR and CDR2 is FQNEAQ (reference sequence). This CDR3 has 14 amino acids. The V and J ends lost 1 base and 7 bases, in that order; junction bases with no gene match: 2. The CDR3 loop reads CASSLVAGVNEQFF. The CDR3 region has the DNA TGTGCCAGCAGCTTAGTAGCGGGAGTGAATGAGCAGTTCTTC. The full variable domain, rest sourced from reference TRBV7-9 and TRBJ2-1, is DTGVSQNPRHKITKRGQNVTFRCDPISEHNRLYWYRQTLGQGPEFLTYFQNEAQLEKSRLLSDRFSAERPKGSFSTLEIQRTEQGDSAMYLCASSLVAGVNEQFFGPGTRLTVL.

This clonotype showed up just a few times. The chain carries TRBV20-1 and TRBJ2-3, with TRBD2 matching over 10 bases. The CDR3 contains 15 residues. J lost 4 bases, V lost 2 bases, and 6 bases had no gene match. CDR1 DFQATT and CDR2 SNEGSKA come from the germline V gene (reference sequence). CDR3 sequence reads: CSARSPSGSADTQYF. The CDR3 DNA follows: TGCAGTGCTAGATCCCCTAGCGGGAGTGCAGATACGCAGTATTTT.

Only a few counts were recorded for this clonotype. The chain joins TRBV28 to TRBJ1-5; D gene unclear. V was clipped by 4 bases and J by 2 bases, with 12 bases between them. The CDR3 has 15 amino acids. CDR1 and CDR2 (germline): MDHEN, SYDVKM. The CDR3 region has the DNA TGTGCCAGCAGTTCCCCGGGGAGGGGCAATCAGCCCCAGCATTTT. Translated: CASSSPGRGNQPQHF.

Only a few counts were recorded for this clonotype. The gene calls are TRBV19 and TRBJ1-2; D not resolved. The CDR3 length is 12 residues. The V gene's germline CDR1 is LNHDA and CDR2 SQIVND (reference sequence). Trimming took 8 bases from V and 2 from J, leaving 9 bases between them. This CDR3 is CASGRRNYGYTF. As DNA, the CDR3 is TGTGCCAGTGGCAGGCGGAACTATGGCTACACCTTC.

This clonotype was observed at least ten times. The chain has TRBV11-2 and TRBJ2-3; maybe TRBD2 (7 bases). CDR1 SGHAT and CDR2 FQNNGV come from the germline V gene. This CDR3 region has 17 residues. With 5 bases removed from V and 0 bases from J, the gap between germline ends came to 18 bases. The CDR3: CASSKGGVGSSTDTQYF. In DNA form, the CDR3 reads TGTGCCAGCAGCAAAGGGGGGGTGGGCAGCAGCACAGATACGCAGTATTTT. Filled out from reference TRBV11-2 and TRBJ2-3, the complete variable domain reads EAGVAQSPRYKIIEKRQSVAFWCNPISGHATLYWYQQILGQGPKLLIQFQNNGVVDDSQLPKDRFSAERLKGVDSTLKIQPAKLEDSAVYLCASSKGGVGSSTDTQYFGPGTRLTVL.

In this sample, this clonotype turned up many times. CDR3 bases: TGTGCCAGCAGTTCCGGCTACAGGGGGGGAGAGACCCAGTACTTC. It encodes CASSSGYRGGETQYF. The chain links TRBV28 to TRBJ2-5; TRBD1 is a possible D gene (8 bases). The V end lost 4 bases, the J end lost 4 bases, and 16 bases lay between the germline ends. Germline V gene sequence: CDR1 MDHEN, CDR2 SYDVKM. CDR3 length: 15 residues.

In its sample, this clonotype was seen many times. CDR3 protein: CASSQGPGGGDTQYF. The CDR3, as DNA: TGTGCCAGCAGCCAAGGTCCAGGTGGGGGAGATACGCAGTATTTT. J is TRBJ2-3 and V is TRBV3-1; D tentatively fits TRBD1 or TRBD2 (5 bases each). Germline-derived CDR1 and CDR2 are LGHDT and YNNKEL (reference sequence). This CDR3 spans 15 amino acids. The ends were cut back, 1 base at V and 5 bases at J, with 13 bases in the middle.

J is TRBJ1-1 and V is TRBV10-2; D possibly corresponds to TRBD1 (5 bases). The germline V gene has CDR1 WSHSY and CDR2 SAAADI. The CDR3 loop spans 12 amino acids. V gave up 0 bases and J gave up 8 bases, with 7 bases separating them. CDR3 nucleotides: TGCGCCAGCAGTGAGTCCGACAGAGAAGCTTTCTTT. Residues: CASSESDREAFF.

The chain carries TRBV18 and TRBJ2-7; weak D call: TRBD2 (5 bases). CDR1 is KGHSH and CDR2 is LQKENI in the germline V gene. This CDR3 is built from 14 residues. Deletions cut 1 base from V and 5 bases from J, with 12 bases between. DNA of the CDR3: TGTGCCAGCTCACCACAGGACTCAGCCCACGAGCAGTACTTC. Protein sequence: CASSPQDSAHEQYF.

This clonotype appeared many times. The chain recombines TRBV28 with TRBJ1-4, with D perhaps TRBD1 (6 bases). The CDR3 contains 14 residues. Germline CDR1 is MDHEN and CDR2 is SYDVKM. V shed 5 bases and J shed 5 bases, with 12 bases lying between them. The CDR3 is CASSPWTENEKLFF. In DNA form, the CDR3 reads TGTGCCAGCAGTCCCTGGACAGAGAATGAAAAACTGTTTTTT.

The CDR3 protein is CASSGGGASNQPQHF. The DNA of the CDR3 is TGTGCCAGCAGCGGTGGGGGGGCTAGCAATCAGCCCCAGCATTTT. This rearrangement joins TRBV7-9 to TRBJ1-5; the D gene is possibly TRBD1 (6 bases). The germline V and J ends were trimmed by 5 bases and 0 bases, with 11 bases remaining between them. Germline CDR1 is SEHNR and CDR2 is FQNEAQ (reference sequence). The CDR3 runs 15 residues. The full variable domain, completed using reference TRBV7-9 and TRBJ1-5, is DTGVSQNPRHKITKRGQNVTFRCDPISEHNRLYWYRQTLGQGPEFLTYFQNEAQLEKSRLLSDRFSAERPKGSFSTLEIQRTEQGDSAMYLCASSGGGASNQPQHFGDGTRLSIL.

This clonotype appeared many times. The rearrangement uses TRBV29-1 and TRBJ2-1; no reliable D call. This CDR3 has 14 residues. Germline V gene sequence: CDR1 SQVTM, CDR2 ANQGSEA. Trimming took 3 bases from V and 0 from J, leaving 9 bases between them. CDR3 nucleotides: TGCAGCGTTGATAGGCAGAGCTCCTACAATGAGCAGTTCTTC. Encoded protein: CSVDRQSSYNEQFF.

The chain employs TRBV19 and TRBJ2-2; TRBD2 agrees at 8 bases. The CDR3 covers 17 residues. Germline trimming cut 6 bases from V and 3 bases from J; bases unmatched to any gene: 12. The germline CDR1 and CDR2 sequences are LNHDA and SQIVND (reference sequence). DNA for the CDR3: TGTGCCAGTAGCCCCACCCTTACTAGCGGAGACACCGGGGAGCTGTTTTTT. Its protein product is CASSPTLTSGDTGELFF.

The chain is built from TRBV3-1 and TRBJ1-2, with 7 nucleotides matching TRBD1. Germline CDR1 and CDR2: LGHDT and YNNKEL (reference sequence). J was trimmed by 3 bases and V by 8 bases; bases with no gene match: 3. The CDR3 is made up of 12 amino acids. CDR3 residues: CASGDRDYGYTF. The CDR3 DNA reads TGTGCCAGCGGGGACAGAGACTATGGCTACACCTTC.

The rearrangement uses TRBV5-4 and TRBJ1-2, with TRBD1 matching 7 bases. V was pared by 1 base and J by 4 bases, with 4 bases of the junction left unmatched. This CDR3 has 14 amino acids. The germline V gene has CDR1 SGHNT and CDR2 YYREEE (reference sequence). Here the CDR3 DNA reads TGTGCCAGCAGCTTGACAGGGGCCGCCTATGGCTACACCTTC. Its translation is CASSLTGAAYGYTF.

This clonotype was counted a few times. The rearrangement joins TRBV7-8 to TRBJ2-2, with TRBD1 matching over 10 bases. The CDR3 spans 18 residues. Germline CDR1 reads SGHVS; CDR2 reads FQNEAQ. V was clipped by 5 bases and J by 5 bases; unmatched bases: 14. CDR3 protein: CASSTTLRTGGMTGELFF. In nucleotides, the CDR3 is TGTGCCAGCAGCACTACCCTACGGACAGGGGGAATGACCGGGGAGCTGTTTTTT.

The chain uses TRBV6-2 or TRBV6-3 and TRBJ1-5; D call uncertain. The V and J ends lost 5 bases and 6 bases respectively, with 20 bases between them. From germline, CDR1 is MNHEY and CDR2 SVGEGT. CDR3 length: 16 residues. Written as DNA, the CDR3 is TGTGCCAGCAGTGTTCAACACCAGAGAGTCGGTCAGCCCCAGCATTTT. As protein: CASSVQHQRVGQPQHF.

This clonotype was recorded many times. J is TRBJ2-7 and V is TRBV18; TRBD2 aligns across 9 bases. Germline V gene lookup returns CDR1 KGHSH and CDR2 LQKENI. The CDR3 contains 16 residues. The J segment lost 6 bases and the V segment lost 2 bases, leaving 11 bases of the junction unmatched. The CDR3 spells CASSPSSSGREGEQYF. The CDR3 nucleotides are TGTGCCAGCTCACCAAGCTCGTCCGGGCGGGAGGGCGAGCAGTACTTC. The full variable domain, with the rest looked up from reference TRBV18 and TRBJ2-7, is NAGVMQNPRHLVRRRGQEARLRCSPMKGHSHVYWYRQLPEEGLKFMVYLQKENIIDESGMPKERFSAEFPKEGPSILRIQQVVRGDSAAYFCASSPSSSGREGEQYFGPGTRLTVT.

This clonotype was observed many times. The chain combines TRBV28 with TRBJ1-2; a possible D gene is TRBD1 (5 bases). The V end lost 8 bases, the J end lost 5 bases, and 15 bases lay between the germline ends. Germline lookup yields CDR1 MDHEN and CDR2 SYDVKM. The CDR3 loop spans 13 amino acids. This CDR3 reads CASCRGEVYGYTF. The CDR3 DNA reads TGTGCCAGCTGTCGGGGGGAGGTGTATGGCTACACCTTC.

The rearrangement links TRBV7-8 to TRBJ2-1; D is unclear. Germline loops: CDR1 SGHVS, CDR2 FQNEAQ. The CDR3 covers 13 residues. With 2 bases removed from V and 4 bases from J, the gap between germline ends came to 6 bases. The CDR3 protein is CASSLQLYNEQFF. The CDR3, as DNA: TGTGCCAGCAGCTTACAACTATACAATGAGCAGTTCTTC.

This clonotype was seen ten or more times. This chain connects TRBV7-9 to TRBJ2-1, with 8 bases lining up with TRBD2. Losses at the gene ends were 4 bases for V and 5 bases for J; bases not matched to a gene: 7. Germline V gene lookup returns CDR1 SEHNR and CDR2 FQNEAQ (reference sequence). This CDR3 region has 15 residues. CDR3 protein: CASSSGTRHNNEQFF. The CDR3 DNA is TGTGCCAGCAGCTCCGGGACTAGACACAACAATGAGCAGTTCTTC.